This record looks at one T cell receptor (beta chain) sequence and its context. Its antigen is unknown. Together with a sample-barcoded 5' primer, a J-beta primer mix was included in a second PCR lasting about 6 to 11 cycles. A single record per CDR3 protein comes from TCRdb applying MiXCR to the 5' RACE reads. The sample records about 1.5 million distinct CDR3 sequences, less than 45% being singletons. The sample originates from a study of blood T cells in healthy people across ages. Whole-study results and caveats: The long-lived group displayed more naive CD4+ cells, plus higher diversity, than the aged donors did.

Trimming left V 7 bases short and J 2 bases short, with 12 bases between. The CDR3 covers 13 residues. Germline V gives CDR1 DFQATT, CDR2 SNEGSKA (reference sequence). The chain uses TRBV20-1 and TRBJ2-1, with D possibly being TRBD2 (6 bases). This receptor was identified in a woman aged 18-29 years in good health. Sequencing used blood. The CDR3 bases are TGCAGTGTTTTAGCGGAGACCTACAATGAGCAGTTCTTC. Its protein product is CSVLAETYNEQFF.